The 10 T cell receptor beta chains given below trace back to one sample, sequenced in a study of T-cell memory formation after mild COVID-19 (dated by TCRdb to the early 2020s). The library relied on 5' RACE. The sequencer listed for this sample is Illumina NovaSeq 6000. TCRdb redid the processing of the public reads, applying fastp at Q25 and MiXCR, and retained in-frame beta chains. Each record represents a unique CDR3 protein, reported with the most common genes and DNA among its rows. The sample has around 150,000 distinct CDR3 sequences on record, roughly 28% of them singletons. The ten biggest clones cover more than 10% of the sample. Sample: PBMCs or a T cell subset sorted from them (not recorded which). These TCRs come from an adult woman who had mild COVID-19 (a few samples of this study predate the infection). The sample titles of this study are shuffled in the database, so cell type and time point are left out; the donor was told from shared clones.

This clonotype was seen more than once but under ten times. The chain employs TRBV10-3 and TRBJ2-3; D tentatively reads TRBD1 or TRBD2 (6 bases each). The CDR3 consists of 12 residues. Per the germline V gene, CDR1 is ENHRY and CDR2 is SYGVKD. Trimming shortened V by 10 bases and J by 5 bases, and 13 bases separated the two germline ends. The CDR3 loop is CATRGQGDTQYF. For the CDR3, the DNA is TGTGCCACACGGGGGCAGGGAGATACGCAGTATTTT.

This clonotype showed up just a few times. V gene TRBV12-3 or TRBV12-4 combines with J gene TRBJ1-1; D is unresolved. The V gene lost 2 bases and the J gene lost 5 bases, with 3 bases spanning the gap. CDR3 length equals 11 residues. CDR3 DNA sequence: TGTGCCAGCAGTTTAAGTACTGAAGCTTTCTTT. It codes for CASSLSTEAFF.

V usage is TRBV6-5 and J usage is TRBJ2-2; 8 bases are shared with TRBD2. Trimming took 10 bases from V and 4 from J; bases not matched to a gene: 14. This CDR3 is built from 16 residues. Germline V gene sequence: CDR1 MNHEY, CDR2 SVGAGI. The CDR3 region has the DNA TGTGCCACCTTTGGGCCAGCGGGAGTCGGCACCGGGGAGCTGTTTTTT. Translated: CATFGPAGVGTGELFF.

This chain connects TRBV4-2 to TRBJ2-3, with 9 bases lining up with TRBD1. The germline gives CDR1 LGHNA, CDR2 YNFKEQ. Trimming cost V 4 bases and J 6 bases; bases outside gene matches: 11. The CDR3 spans 16 residues. The CDR3 loop is CASSPEQGASLDTQYF. CDR3 nucleotides: TGTGCCAGCAGCCCGGAACAGGGGGCGAGTTTGGATACGCAGTATTTT.

This clonotype appeared a few times. The chain employs TRBV5-4 and TRBJ2-3, with TRBD1 identical over 7 bases. The J segment lost 3 bases and the V segment lost 4 bases, leaving 8 bases of the junction unmatched. CDR3 length: 15 amino acids. Germline loops: CDR1 SGHNT, CDR2 YYREEE (reference sequence). The CDR3 DNA follows: TGTGCCAGCAGCATGACAGGGAAGGGGACAGATACGCAGTATTTT. It specifies CASSMTGKGTDTQYF.

The chain has TRBV7-8 and TRBJ2-1; a weak D match, TRBD1 (6 bases). The germline CDR1 and CDR2 sequences are SGHVS and FQNEAQ. V was cut by 1 base and J by 5 bases, with 15 bases left in between. The CDR3 loop spans 16 amino acids. The CDR3 DNA reads TGTGCCAGCAGCTTAGTTCTAGGGACACAAAACAATGAGCAGTTCTTC. It codes for CASSLVLGTQNNEQFF. The entire variable domain, with the rest obtained from reference TRBV7-8 and TRBJ2-1, is as follows: GAGVSQSPRYKVAKRGQDVALRCDPISGHVSLFWYQQALGQGPEFLTYFQNEAQLDKSGLPSDRFFAERPEGSVSTLKIQRTQQEDSAVYLCASSLVLGTQNNEQFFGPGTRLTVL.

The table lists this clonotype with a few counts. The chain combines TRBV20-1 with TRBJ2-3, with unresolved D. The V and J ends lost 0 bases and 2 bases respectively, with 12 bases between them. The CDR3 sequence is 15 residues long. Germline V lookup: CDR1 DFQATT, CDR2 SNEGSKA (reference sequence). Here the CDR3 reads CSARDWTLDTDTQYF. In DNA form, the CDR3 reads TGCAGTGCTAGAGATTGGACGCTCGACACAGATACGCAGTATTTT.

This clonotype showed up many times. The DNA for the CDR3 is TGTGCCACCGCCGAAGCGGGGGGTCTGAATGAGCAGTTCTTC. Its protein product is CATAEAGGLNEQFF. This sequence joins TRBV10-3 and TRBJ2-1; the match to TRBD2 covers 9 bases. CDR3 size: 14 residues. The germline V gene encodes CDR1 ENHRY and CDR2 SYGVKD. V gave up 10 bases and J gave up 7 bases; unmatched junction bases: 11.

The chain is built from TRBV7-9 and TRBJ2-3; D gene ambiguous. V was shortened by 5 bases and J by 7 bases, with 10 bases between the two germline ends. From germline, CDR1 is SEHNR and CDR2 FQNEAQ (reference sequence). The CDR3 runs to 12 residues. The CDR3 is CASSPPEYTQYF. For the CDR3, the DNA is TGTGCCAGCAGCCCCCCCGAATATACGCAGTATTTT. Variable domain in full (rest from reference TRBV7-9 and TRBJ2-3): DTGVSQNPRHKITKRGQNVTFRCDPISEHNRLYWYRQTLGQGPEFLTYFQNEAQLEKSRLLSDRFSAERPKGSFSTLEIQRTEQGDSAMYLCASSPPEYTQYFGPGTRLTVL.

The V call is TRBV4-1, the J call TRBJ2-1, with D unclear. Trimming cost V 0 bases and J 0 bases, with 12 bases left between them. Germline CDR1 is MGHRA and CDR2 is YSYEKL. This CDR3 comprises 17 residues. The CDR3 sequence is CASSQDPLPSSYNEQFF. The DNA for the CDR3 is TGCGCCAGCAGCCAAGATCCCCTTCCGAGCTCCTACAATGAGCAGTTCTTC.